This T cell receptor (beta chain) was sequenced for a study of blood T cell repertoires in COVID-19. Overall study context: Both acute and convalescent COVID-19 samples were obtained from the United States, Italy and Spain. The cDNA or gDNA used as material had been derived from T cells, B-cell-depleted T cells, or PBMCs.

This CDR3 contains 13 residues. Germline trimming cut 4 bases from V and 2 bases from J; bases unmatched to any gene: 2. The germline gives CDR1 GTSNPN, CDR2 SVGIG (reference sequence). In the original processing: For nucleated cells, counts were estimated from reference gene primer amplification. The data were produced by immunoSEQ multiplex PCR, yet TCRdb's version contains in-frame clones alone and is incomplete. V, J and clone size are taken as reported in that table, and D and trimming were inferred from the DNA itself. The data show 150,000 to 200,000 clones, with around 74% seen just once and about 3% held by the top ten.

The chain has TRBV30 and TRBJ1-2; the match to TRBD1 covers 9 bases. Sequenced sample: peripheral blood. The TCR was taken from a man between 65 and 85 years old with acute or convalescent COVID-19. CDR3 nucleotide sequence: TGTGCCTGGAACAGGGGGCGGAACTATGGCTACACCTTC. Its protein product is CAWNRGRNYGYTF.